This TCR beta chain is drawn from a study of graft-versus-host responses after intestinal transplantation. Looking at the study overall: Every recipient underwent anti-thymocyte globulin induction, then tacrolimus and steroids for approximately 3 years.

Processing released intraepithelial and lamina propria lymphocytes from the graft tissue. Repertoires were generated with immunoSEQ multiplex PCR, while TCRdb's copy carries only in-frame clones and drops some. The table has over 60,000 clones, approximately 88% seen once. This clonotype was sampled from a human patient who received an intestinal transplant, so some T cells may come from the graft donor. The sequencing here drew on ileum tissue, taken roughly 390 days after transplant.

The CDR3 loop is CATSNRDLYEQYF. The CDR3 DNA reads TGTGCCACCAGCAACCGGGACCTCTACGAGCAGTACTTC. This chain joins TRBV15 and TRBJ2-5; D might be TRBD1 or TRBD2, each matching 5 bases. The J call may be in error: the DNA end matches TRBJ2-7 better. The CDR3 length is 13 residues. CDR1 and CDR2 (germline): LNHNV, YYDKDF (reference sequence).